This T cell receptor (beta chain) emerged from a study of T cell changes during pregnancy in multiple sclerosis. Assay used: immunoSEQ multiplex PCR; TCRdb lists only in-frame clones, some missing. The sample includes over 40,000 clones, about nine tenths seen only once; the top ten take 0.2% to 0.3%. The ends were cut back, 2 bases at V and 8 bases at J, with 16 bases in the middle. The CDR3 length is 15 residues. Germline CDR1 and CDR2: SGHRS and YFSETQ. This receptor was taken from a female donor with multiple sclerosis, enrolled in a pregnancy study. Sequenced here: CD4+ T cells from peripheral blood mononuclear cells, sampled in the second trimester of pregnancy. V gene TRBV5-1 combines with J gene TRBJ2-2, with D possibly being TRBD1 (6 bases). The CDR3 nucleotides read TGCGCCAGCAGCTTACAGGGAACAATCAGGGGGGAGCTGTTTTTT. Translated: CASSLQGTIRGELFF.